The source of this T cell receptor beta chain is a study of blood T cells in healthy people across ages. Study at large: When template switching was applied, about one barcoded beta molecule was captured per two T cells.

This CDR3 spans 18 amino acids. The V gene's germline CDR1 is MDHEN and CDR2 SYDVKM. V was shortened by 4 bases and J by 4 bases, with 20 bases between the two germline ends. Remarks on this clonotype: What it binds is unknown.

Study findings and constraints: Across the age range, TCR beta diversity per million T cells fell in a roughly linear way. Relative to aged donors, long-lived donors carried more naive CD4+ cells and displayed higher diversity.

Per sample, extraction of total RNA gave at least 5 micrograms in every case. A second PCR, run for about 7 to 11 cycles, used a sample-barcoded 5' primer plus a J-beta primer mix. TCRdb itself ran the 5' RACE reads through MiXCR, one entry per CDR3 protein. This table holds about 970,000 distinct CDR3 sequences, approximately 50% found once. This clonotype originated in a woman in her sixties in good health. Input material: blood. This chain joins TRBV28 and TRBJ2-6; either TRBD1 or TRBD2 may fit D (5 bases each). This CDR3 reads CASSSGPGRQSGANVLTF. Written as DNA, the CDR3 is TGTGCCAGCAGTTCGGGACCGGGACGTCAGTCCGGGGCCAACGTCCTGACTTTC.